This T cell receptor beta chain was captured in a study of T cell changes during pregnancy in multiple sclerosis. TCRdb's table, derived via immunoSEQ multiplex PCR, lists solely in-frame clones and lacks some. The sample has roughly 48,000 clones, 85% to 95% seen once; the top ten hold 0.45% to 0.55%. The V end lost 6 bases, the J end lost 4 bases, and 18 bases lay between the germline ends. The length of the CDR3 is 15 residues. Germline V gene data show CDR1 as MDHEN and CDR2 as SYDVKM. This clonotype originated in a female donor with multiple sclerosis, enrolled in a pregnancy study. The chain employs TRBV28 and TRBJ1-2, with D perhaps TRBD1 (5 bases). The sample consisted of CD4+ T cells from peripheral blood mononuclear cells, taken in the first trimester of pregnancy. The CDR3 region is CASSPGLRQTYGYTF. The CDR3 bases are TGTGCCAGCAGCCCAGGTCTCCGACAGACCTATGGCTACACCTTC.